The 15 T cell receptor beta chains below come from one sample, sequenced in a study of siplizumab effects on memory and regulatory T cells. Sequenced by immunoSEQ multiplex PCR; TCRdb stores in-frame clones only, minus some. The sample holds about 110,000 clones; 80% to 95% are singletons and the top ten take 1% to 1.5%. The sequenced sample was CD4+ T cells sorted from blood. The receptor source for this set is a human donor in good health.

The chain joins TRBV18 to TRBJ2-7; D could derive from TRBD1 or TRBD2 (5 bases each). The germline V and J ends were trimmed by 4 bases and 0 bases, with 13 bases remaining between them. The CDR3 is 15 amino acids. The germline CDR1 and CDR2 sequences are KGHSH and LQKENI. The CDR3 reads CASSHPGPTSYEQYF. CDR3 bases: TGTGCCAGCTCACACCCGGGACCGACCTCCTACGAGCAGTACTTC. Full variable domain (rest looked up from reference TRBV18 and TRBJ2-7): NAGVMQNPRHLVRRRGQEARLRCSPMKGHSHVYWYRQLPEEGLKFMVYLQKENIIDESGMPKERFSAEFPKEGPSILRIQQVVRGDSAAYFCASSHPGPTSYEQYFGPGTRLTVT.

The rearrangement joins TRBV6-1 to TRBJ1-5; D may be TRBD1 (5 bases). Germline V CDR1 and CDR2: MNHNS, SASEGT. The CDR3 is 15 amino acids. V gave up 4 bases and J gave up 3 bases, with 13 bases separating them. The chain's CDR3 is CASSGSTGYNQPQHF. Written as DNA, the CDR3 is TGTGCCAGCAGTGGTAGTACAGGTTACAATCAGCCCCAGCATTTT.

CDR3: CASSYSKGPYGYTF. The CDR3 DNA is TGTGCCAGCAGTTACTCGAAGGGGCCCTATGGCTACACCTTC. V and J are TRBV6-6 and TRBJ1-2, with D maybe TRBD1 (5 bases). In germline, CDR1 is MNHNY, CDR2 SVGAGI (reference sequence). Deletions cut 0 bases from V and 4 bases from J, with 9 bases between. This CDR3 is built from 14 residues.

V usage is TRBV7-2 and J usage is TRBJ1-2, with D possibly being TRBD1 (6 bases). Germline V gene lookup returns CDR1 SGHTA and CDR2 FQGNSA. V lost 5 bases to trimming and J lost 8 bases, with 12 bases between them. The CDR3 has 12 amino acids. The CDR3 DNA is TGTGCCAGCAGCGACGACAGGTACGGCTACACCTTC. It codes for CASSDDRYGYTF.

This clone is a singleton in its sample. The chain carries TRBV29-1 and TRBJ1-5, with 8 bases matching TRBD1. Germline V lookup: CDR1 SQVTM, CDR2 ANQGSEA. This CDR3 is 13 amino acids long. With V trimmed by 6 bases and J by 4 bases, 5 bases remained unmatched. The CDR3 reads CSVTGGRNQPQHF. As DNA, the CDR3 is TGCAGCGTAACAGGGGGACGGAATCAGCCCCAGCATTTT.

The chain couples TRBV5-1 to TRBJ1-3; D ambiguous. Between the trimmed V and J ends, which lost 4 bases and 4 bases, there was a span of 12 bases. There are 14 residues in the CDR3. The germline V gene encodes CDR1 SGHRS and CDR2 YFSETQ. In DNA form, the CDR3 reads TGCGCCAGCAGCCCTGGTAATCCAGGAAACACCATATATTTT. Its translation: CASSPGNPGNTIYF.

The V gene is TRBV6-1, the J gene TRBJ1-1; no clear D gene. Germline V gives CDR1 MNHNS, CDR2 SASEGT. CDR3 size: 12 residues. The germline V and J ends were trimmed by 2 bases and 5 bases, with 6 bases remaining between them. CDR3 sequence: CASSEYVTEAFF. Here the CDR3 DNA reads TGTGCCAGCAGTGAATATGTGACTGAAGCTTTCTTT.

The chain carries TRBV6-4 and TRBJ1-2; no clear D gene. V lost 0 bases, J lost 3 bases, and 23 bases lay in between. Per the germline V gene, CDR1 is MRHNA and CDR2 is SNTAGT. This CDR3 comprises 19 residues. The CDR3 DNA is TGTGCCAGCAGTGACTCGAAACTTCCAAATACCCCCGAGGACTATGGCTACACCTTC. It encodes CASSDSKLPNTPEDYGYTF.

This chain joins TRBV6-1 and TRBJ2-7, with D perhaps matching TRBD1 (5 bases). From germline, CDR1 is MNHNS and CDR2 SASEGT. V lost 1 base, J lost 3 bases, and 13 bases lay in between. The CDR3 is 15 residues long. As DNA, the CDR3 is TGTGCCAGCAGTGAAGGGGCAGGGATGCACTACGAGCAGTACTTC. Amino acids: CASSEGAGMHYEQYF.

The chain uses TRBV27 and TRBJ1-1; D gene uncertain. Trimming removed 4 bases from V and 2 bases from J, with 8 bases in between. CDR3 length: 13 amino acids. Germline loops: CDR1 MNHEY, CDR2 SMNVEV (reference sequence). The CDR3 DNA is TGTGCCAGCAGTTACGACTTCAACACTGAAGCTTTCTTT. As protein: CASSYDFNTEAFF.

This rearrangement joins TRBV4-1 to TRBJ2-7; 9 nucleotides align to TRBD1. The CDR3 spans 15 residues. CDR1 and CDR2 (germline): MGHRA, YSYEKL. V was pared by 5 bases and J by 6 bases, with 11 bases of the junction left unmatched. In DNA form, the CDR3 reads TGCGCCAGCAGCTACAAAACCGGGACAGGGATCGAGCAGTACTTC. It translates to CASSYKTGTGIEQYF.

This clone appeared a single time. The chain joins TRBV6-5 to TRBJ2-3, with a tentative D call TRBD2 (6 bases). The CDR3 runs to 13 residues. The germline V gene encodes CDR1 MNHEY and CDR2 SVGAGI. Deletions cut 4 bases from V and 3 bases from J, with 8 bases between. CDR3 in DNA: TGTGCCAGCAGTTCTGCGGGGACAGATACGCAGTATTTT. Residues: CASSSAGTDTQYF.

The CDR3 coding sequence is TGCGCCAGCAGCACCCGGGTGGTAGCGGGGCCAGAGACCCAGTACTTC. The encoded protein is CASSTRVVAGPETQYF. This chain links TRBV4-1 with TRBJ2-5; 8 nucleotides align to TRBD2. J lost 4 bases, V lost 5 bases, and 12 bases had no gene match. The CDR3 contains 16 residues. Germline V gene lookup returns CDR1 MGHRA and CDR2 YSYEKL.

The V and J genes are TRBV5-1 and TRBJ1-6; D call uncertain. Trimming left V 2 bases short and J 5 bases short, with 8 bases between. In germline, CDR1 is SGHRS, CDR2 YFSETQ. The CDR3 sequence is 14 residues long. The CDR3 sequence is CASSLSLNNSPLHF. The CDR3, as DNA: TGCGCCAGCAGCTTATCACTGAATAATTCACCCCTCCACTTT. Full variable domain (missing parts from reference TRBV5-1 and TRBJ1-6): KAGVTQTPRYLIKTRGQQVTLSCSPISGHRSVSWYQQTPGQGLQFLFEYFSETQRNKGNFPGRFSGRQFSNSRSEMNVSTLELGDSALYLCASSLSLNNSPLHFGNGTRLTVT.

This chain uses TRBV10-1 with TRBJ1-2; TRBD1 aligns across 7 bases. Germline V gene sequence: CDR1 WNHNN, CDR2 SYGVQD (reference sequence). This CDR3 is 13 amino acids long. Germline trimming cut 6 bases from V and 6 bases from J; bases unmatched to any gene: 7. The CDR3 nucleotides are TGCGCCAGCAGCTCCGGAACAGGGGATGGCTACACCTTC. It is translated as CASSSGTGDGYTF.